The sequence of this TCR beta chain was determined in a study of Graves' ophthalmopathy and Graves' hyperthyroidism. Study in general: A follow-up of 18 months without ophthalmopathy meant that hyperthyroidism was stable. Study results and caveats: Between ophthalmopathy and stable hyperthyroidism, a 13-signature model drew a separation with around 88% sensitivity and 70% to 84% specificity.

Scientists amplified the TCR beta CDR3 regions from RNA transcripts. Scientists carried out first-round RT-PCR using HTBI primers and then a second-round multiplex PCR. Via MiXCR, TCRdb re-called the multiplex PCR reads, giving one row per CDR3 protein. The repertoire consists of 1 million to 1.3 million distinct CDR3 sequences, with less than 45% occurring once and the leading ten covering more than 9.5%. This clonotype was seen ten or more times. Its specificity is not known. The receptor comes from an adult man with Graves' hyperthyroidism. Sequences were obtained from peripheral blood or thyroid tissue (not recorded which).

The CDR3, as DNA: TGTGCCATCAGTGGTTGGGACAGGGTTACTGGAAACACCATATATTTT. This translates into CAISGWDRVTGNTIYF. The chain has TRBV10-3 and TRBJ1-3; 9 nucleotides align to TRBD1. The CDR3 loop spans 16 amino acids. Trimming cost V 4 bases and J 2 bases; bases outside gene matches: 6. The germline CDR1 and CDR2 sequences are ENHRY and SYGVKD.